This TCR beta chain was observed in a study of OX40 agonist ivuxolimab in advanced cancers. This clone was seen only a few times. Measured with immunoSEQ multiplex PCR; TCRdb has only the in-frame clones, and not every one. The sample holds 74,000 or so clones, roughly 91% seen once. This sequence originates from an adult with an advanced solid tumor such as melanoma, head and neck, liver or kidney cancer. The starting material was CD4+ or CD8+ T cells sorted from blood, obtained in a trial of the OX40 agonist ivuxolimab.

The CDR3 DNA is TGTGCCAGCAGCTTCGGCGCCAATGGCAATCAGCCCCAGCATTTT. Its translation is CASSFGANGNQPQHF. The V call is TRBV5-5, the J call TRBJ1-5; D not resolved. The CDR3 spans 15 residues. Germline V lookup: CDR1 SGHKS, CDR2 YYEKEE (reference sequence). V lost 2 bases, J lost 2 bases, and 11 bases lay in between.